The 30 T cell receptor beta chains given below trace back to one sample, sequenced in a study of T cell repertoires in cytomegalovirus infection. TCRdb re-analysed the reads in MiXCR, keeping a single row per CDR3 protein. The top ten clones hold roughly a tenth of a sample with 450,000 to 600,000 distinct CDR3 sequences, about 11% of them seen once. The sequenced sample was PBMCs. The receptors derive from a human donor in good health (CMV status not recorded). Some clones in this sample may be carry-over from other donors' samples.

This chain joins TRBV27 and TRBJ1-5; D unresolved. Germline V gene lookup returns CDR1 MNHEY and CDR2 SMNVEV (reference sequence). The ends were cut back, 4 bases at V and 8 bases at J, with 12 bases in the middle. The CDR3 runs to 13 residues. DNA for the CDR3: TGTGCCAGCAGTTCCTATCCGGGGAAGCCCCAGCATTTT. Translation gives CASSSYPGKPQHF.

This chain connects TRBV5-6 to TRBJ1-5, with a weak D call TRBD1 (5 bases). V was clipped by 4 bases and J by 7 bases, with 18 bases between them. Germline loops: CDR1 SGHDT, CDR2 YYEEEE. The CDR3 spans 15 residues. CDR3 loop: CASSRDPHSGQPQHF. The DNA for the CDR3 is TGTGCCAGCAGCAGGGACCCTCATTCCGGGCAGCCCCAGCATTTT.

In this sample, this clonotype turned up many times. This sequence joins TRBV6-5 and TRBJ2-7, with 7 bases identical to TRBD1. The CDR3 consists of 17 residues. The V and J ends lost 3 bases and 3 bases, in that order; junction bases with no gene match: 14. In germline, CDR1 is MNHEY, CDR2 SVGAGI. CDR3 sequence (DNA): TGTGCCAGCAGTTATGGTAGGGGGACAGCCGCGAACTACGAGCAGTACTTC. Translating it yields CASSYGRGTAANYEQYF.

The chain carries TRBV19 and TRBJ2-1, with 12 bases fitting TRBD2. V trimming: 10 bases; J trimming: 10 bases; junction bases outside the gene matches: 11. This CDR3 is 14 amino acids long. Germline V lookup: CDR1 LNHDA, CDR2 SQIVND (reference sequence). CDR3 residues: CATLAGGPSDEQFF. CDR3 bases: TGTGCCACTCTAGCGGGAGGGCCGAGTGACGAGCAGTTCTTC.

V usage is TRBV5-1 and J usage is TRBJ2-5, with unresolved D. The length of the CDR3 is 15 residues. V dropped 1 base and J dropped 4 bases, with 14 bases sitting between them. The germline V gene has CDR1 SGHRS and CDR2 YFSETQ. The CDR3 nucleotides read TGCGCCAGCAGCTTGTACGCGGACCCGGTAGAGACCCAGTACTTC. Its protein product is CASSLYADPVETQYF.

There are many counts of this clonotype. J is TRBJ1-1 and V is TRBV3-1, with D perhaps TRBD1 (5 bases). This CDR3 region has 16 residues. The germline gives CDR1 LGHDT, CDR2 YNNKEL (reference sequence). V was trimmed by 7 bases and J by 1 base, leaving 19 bases between them. The CDR3: CASTSTGRGWNTEAFF. The CDR3 coding sequence is TGTGCCAGCACCAGCACGGGACGCGGCTGGAACACTGAAGCTTTCTTT.

This clonotype was counted at least ten times. V is TRBV7-6 and J is TRBJ2-2, with 10 positions matching TRBD2. Per germline, CDR1 SGHVS and CDR2 FNYEAQ. Germline trimming cut 5 bases from V and 1 base from J; bases unmatched to any gene: 7. The CDR3 covers 17 residues. CDR3 amino acids: CASSPLGLAVNTGELFF. The CDR3 region has the DNA TGTGCCAGCAGCCCACTAGGACTAGCGGTGAACACCGGGGAGCTGTTTTTT.

This clonotype was seen more than once but under ten times. The V and J genes are TRBV6-5 and TRBJ1-5; TRBD1 is a possible D gene (6 bases). The CDR3 has 14 amino acids. Trimming removed 2 bases at V and 7 bases at J, with 12 bases between. Germline V gene sequence: CDR1 MNHEY, CDR2 SVGAGI. The CDR3 sequence is CASSYLQGRQPQHF. The CDR3 DNA sequence: TGTGCCAGCAGTTACCTTCAGGGGCGGCAGCCCCAGCATTTT.

This clonotype occurred many times. At one end, the junction sequence differs from germline, possibly due to a read error. V gene TRBV5-1 combines with J gene TRBJ2-3, with D perhaps matching TRBD2 (7 bases). Germline CDR1 reads SGHRS; CDR2 reads YFSETQ. This CDR3 is built from 14 residues. The CDR3 here is CASSLGRGADTQYF. In DNA form, the CDR3 reads TGTGCCAGCAGCTTAGGGAGGGGGGCAGATACGCAGTATTTT.

The chain is built from TRBV19 and TRBJ1-1, with TRBD1 as a possible D gene (6 bases). V shed 5 bases and J shed 4 bases, with 14 bases lying between them. The germline V gene has CDR1 LNHDA and CDR2 SQIVND (reference sequence). CDR3 length: 14 residues. As DNA, the CDR3 is TGTGCCAGTAGTCCCCCGGGGGCTGTCACTGAAGCTTTCTTT. This sequence encodes CASSPPGAVTEAFF.

This clonotype has a count of ten or more. The CDR3 is CATSSSWLAVPPWGTDTQYF. In DNA form, the CDR3 reads TGTGCCACCAGCAGTAGTTGGCTAGCGGTCCCCCCATGGGGCACAGATACGCAGTATTTT. The V call is TRBV15, the J call TRBJ2-3; TRBD2 matches 7 bases. Germline V gives CDR1 LNHNV, CDR2 YYDKDF (reference sequence). The length of the CDR3 is 20 residues. V lost 3 bases to trimming and J lost 1 base; unmatched junction nucleotides: 19. The full variable domain, with the rest looked up from reference TRBV15 and TRBJ2-3, is DAMVIQNPRYQVTQFGKPVTLSCSQTLNHNVMYWYQQKSSQAPKLLFHYYDKDFNNEADTPDNFQSRRPNTSFCFLDIRSPGLGDTAMYLCATSSSWLAVPPWGTDTQYFGPGTRLTVL.

This clonotype was observed a few times. The rearrangement joins TRBV20-1 to TRBJ1-1, with TRBD1 identical over 7 bases. The germline CDR1 and CDR2 sequences are DFQATT and SNEGSKA (reference sequence). The V gene end was trimmed by 5 bases and the J gene end by 1 base; junction bases not matched to a gene: 7. The CDR3 length is 14 residues. CDR3 residues: CSAPFGQANTEAFF. DNA for the CDR3: TGCAGTGCTCCTTTTGGACAGGCGAACACTGAAGCTTTCTTT.

Many counts were recorded for this clonotype. This chain uses TRBV27 with TRBJ1-1; D ambiguous. This CDR3 has 14 amino acids. CDR1 is MNHEY, CDR2 SMNVEV, per germline (reference sequence). The V gene lost 7 bases and the J gene lost 0 bases, with 12 bases spanning the gap. The CDR3 nucleotides are TGTGCCAGCAAGACCGGACGGGTGAACACTGAAGCTTTCTTT. Translated, it gives CASKTGRVNTEAFF.

The sample holds many counts of this clonotype. The CDR3 region has the DNA TGCGCCAGCAGCCCGGGAGGCCTAGCGGGGAACACCGGGGAGCTGTTTTTT. It specifies CASSPGGLAGNTGELFF. The rearrangement links TRBV5-1 to TRBJ2-2; 8 positions match TRBD2. Germline V gene sequence: CDR1 SGHRS, CDR2 YFSETQ. After removal of 4 bases from V and 1 base from J, the junction contained 9 bases not matched to a gene. The CDR3 is 17 amino acids.

The table lists this clonotype with a few counts. The rearrangement joins TRBV24-1 to TRBJ2-1; 10 nucleotides match TRBD1. V shed 2 bases, J shed 6 bases, and the junction held 3 bases outside the gene matches. Germline V gene lookup returns CDR1 KGHDR and CDR2 SFDVKD. The CDR3 sequence is 15 residues long. CDR3 residues: CATSDWGTGANEQFF. The DNA for the CDR3 is TGTGCCACCAGTGATTGGGGGACAGGGGCCAATGAGCAGTTCTTC.

There are a few counts of this clonotype. The V call is TRBV20-1, the J call TRBJ2-1; perhaps TRBD1 as D (5 bases). The V gene's germline CDR1 is DFQATT and CDR2 SNEGSKA (reference sequence). V lost 6 bases and J 4 bases, leaving 16 bases between the germline ends. The CDR3 length is 14 residues. DNA for the CDR3: TGCAGTGCCTCCCCCCCAGGGATGTACAATGAGCAGTTCTTC. Translating it yields CSASPPGMYNEQFF.

This clonotype was recorded at least ten times. This chain connects TRBV14 to TRBJ1-2; D gene ambiguous. The CDR3 totals 13 residues. Germline V lookup: CDR1 SGHDN, CDR2 FVKESK. Trimming cost V 0 bases and J 2 bases, with 4 bases left between them. CDR3 loop: CASSQDLNYGYTF. In DNA, the CDR3 is TGTGCCAGCAGCCAAGATCTCAACTATGGCTACACCTTC.

V usage is TRBV5-4 and J usage is TRBJ2-5; no clear D. The CDR3 length is 12 residues. Germline-derived CDR1 and CDR2 are SGHNT and YYREEE (reference sequence). Trimming cost V 3 bases and J 2 bases, with 5 bases left between them. Written as DNA, the CDR3 is TGTGCCAGCAGCTCCCTTCAAGAGACCCAGTACTTC. This translates into CASSSLQETQYF.

In regard to this clonotype: With a much larger clone just one base away, this may be a read error. The chain carries TRBV3-1 and TRBJ1-1; possibly TRBD1 for D (5 bases). CDR3 size: 14 residues. V dropped 4 bases and J dropped 4 bases, with 13 bases sitting between them. Germline V gene sequence: CDR1 LGHDT, CDR2 YNNKEL (reference sequence). DNA for the CDR3: TGTGCCAGCAGCCCGGGACGGCTGAGCACTGAAGCTTTCTTT. It translates to CASSPGRLSTEAFF.

There are many counts of this clonotype. The chain links TRBV11-2 to TRBJ1-4; D not certain. CDR1 SGHAT and CDR2 FQNNGV come from the germline V gene. The V end lost 4 bases, the J end lost 5 bases, and 20 bases lay between the germline ends. The CDR3 is made up of 17 amino acids. This chain's CDR3 is CASSSLSLTSPNEKLFF. CDR3 coding DNA: TGTGCCAGCAGCTCTTTATCCCTCACTTCGCCCAATGAAAAACTGTTTTTT.

The table lists this clonotype with many counts. CDR3 bases: TGCAGTGCTAGAGGGACAACGAACACCGGGGAGCTGTTTTTT. The encoded protein is CSARGTTNTGELFF. This chain connects TRBV20-1 to TRBJ2-2, with a tentative D call TRBD1 (5 bases). The CDR3 is made up of 14 amino acids. Germline CDR1 and CDR2: DFQATT and SNEGSKA (reference sequence). Trimming pared 1 base from V and 0 bases from J, leaving 6 bases between.

In its sample, this clonotype was seen many times. This chain joins TRBV12-3 or TRBV12-4 and TRBJ1-2; D is uncertain. Trimming pared 6 bases from V and 4 bases from J, leaving 15 bases between. The CDR3 has 14 amino acids. Here the CDR3 reads CASSPMDLGYGYTF. As DNA, the CDR3 is TGTGCCAGCAGCCCCATGGACCTGGGCTATGGCTACACCTTC.

This clonotype came up many times. This rearrangement joins TRBV7-2 to TRBJ2-1; 7 bases are a match to TRBD1. This CDR3 has 12 residues. CDR1 is SGHTA and CDR2 is FQGNSA in the germline V gene. V gave up 4 bases and J gave up 8 bases; unmatched junction bases: 2. CDR3 sequence: CASSSTGYEQFF. CDR3 sequence (DNA): TGTGCCAGCAGCTCGACAGGGTATGAGCAGTTCTTC.

This clonotype was recorded at least ten times. This rearrangement joins TRBV28 to TRBJ1-1; D uncertain. Germline CDR1 reads MDHEN; CDR2 reads SYDVKM. V was cut by 7 bases and J by 2 bases, with 23 bases left in between. CDR3 length equals 17 residues. The CDR3 DNA follows: TGTGCCAGCACCATCACCAACCTGCTGCAGAGTAACACTGAAGCTTTCTTT. It yields the protein CASTITNLLQSNTEAFF.

This rearrangement joins TRBV14 to TRBJ1-4, with D uncertain. From germline, CDR1 is SGHDN and CDR2 FVKESK. There are 14 residues in the CDR3. V was trimmed by 4 bases and J by 0 bases, leaving 6 bases between them. CDR3 amino acids: CASSPSATNEKLFF. DNA of the CDR3: TGTGCCAGCAGCCCTAGTGCAACTAATGAAAAACTGTTTTTT.

This clonotype occurred many times. V and J are TRBV7-3 and TRBJ2-1; 10 bases are a match to TRBD2. Per germline, CDR1 SGHTA and CDR2 FQGTGA. Germline trimming cut 4 bases from V and 3 bases from J; bases unmatched to any gene: 3. The CDR3 consists of 15 residues. The CDR3, as DNA: TGTGCCAGCAGCTCCCTAGCGGGGGACTACAATGAGCAGTTCTTC. This gives the protein CASSSLAGDYNEQFF.

This clonotype appeared many times. The chain carries TRBV7-2 and TRBJ1-2; D gene uncertain. The germline V and J ends were trimmed by 1 base and 5 bases, with 11 bases remaining between them. The CDR3 contains 14 residues. Looked up from germline, CDR1 is SGHTA and CDR2 is FQGNSA. The CDR3: CASSLVGGPYGYTF. The CDR3 bases are TGTGCCAGCAGCTTAGTAGGAGGGCCTTATGGCTACACCTTC.

The chain joins TRBV30 to TRBJ2-5; D may match TRBD1 or TRBD2 (5 bases each). V was trimmed by 2 bases and J by 4 bases, leaving 8 bases between them. CDR3 size: 12 residues. CDR1 is GTSNPN, CDR2 SVGIG, per germline (reference sequence). CDR3 loop: CAWSLGVETQYF. CDR3 DNA sequence: TGTGCCTGGAGTTTGGGGGTAGAGACCCAGTACTTC.

This clonotype showed up many times. This chain links TRBV5-1 with TRBJ2-2; D may be TRBD1 or TRBD2 (5 bases each). The CDR3 contains 15 residues. CDR1 is SGHRS and CDR2 is YFSETQ in the germline V gene. Trimming shortened V by 4 bases and J by 4 bases, and 14 bases separated the two germline ends. The CDR3 is CASSEWDESTGELFF. The DNA of the CDR3 is TGCGCCAGCAGCGAATGGGACGAAAGCACCGGGGAGCTGTTTTTT. The variable domain in full, with the rest retrieved from reference TRBV5-1 and TRBJ2-2, is KAGVTQTPRYLIKTRGQQVTLSCSPISGHRSVSWYQQTPGQGLQFLFEYFSETQRNKGNFPGRFSGRQFSNSRSEMNVSTLELGDSALYLCASSEWDESTGELFFGEGSRLTVL.

This chain links TRBV15 with TRBJ2-5; D might be TRBD1 (6 bases). Germline CDR1 reads LNHNV; CDR2 reads YYDKDF (reference sequence). The ends were cut back, 5 bases at V and 5 bases at J, with 18 bases in the middle. The length of the CDR3 is 15 residues. This chain's CDR3 is CATSLPGQPVETQYF. The CDR3 DNA reads TGTGCCACCAGCCTCCCCGGACAGCCTGTGGAGACCCAGTACTTC.